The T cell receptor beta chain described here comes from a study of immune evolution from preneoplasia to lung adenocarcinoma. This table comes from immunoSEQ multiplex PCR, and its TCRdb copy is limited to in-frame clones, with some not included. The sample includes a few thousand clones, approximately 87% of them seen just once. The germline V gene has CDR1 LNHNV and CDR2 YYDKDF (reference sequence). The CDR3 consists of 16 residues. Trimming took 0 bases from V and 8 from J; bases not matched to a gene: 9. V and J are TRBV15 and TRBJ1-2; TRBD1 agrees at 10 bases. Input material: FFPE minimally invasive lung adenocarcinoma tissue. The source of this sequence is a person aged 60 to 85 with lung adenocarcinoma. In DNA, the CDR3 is TGTGCCACCAGCAGAGACCGAGCCGGGACAGGGGCCGGCTACACCTTC. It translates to CATSRDRAGTGAGYTF.